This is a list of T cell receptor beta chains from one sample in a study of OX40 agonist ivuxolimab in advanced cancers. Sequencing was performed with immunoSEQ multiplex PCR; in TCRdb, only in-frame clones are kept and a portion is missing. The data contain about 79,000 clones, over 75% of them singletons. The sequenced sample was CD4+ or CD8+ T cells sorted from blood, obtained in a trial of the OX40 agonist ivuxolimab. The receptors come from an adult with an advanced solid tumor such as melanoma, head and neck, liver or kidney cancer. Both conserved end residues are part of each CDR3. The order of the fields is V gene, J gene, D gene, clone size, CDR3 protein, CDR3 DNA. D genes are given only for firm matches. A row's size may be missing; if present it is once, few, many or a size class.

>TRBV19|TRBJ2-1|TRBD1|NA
CASIDRGNYNEQFF
TGTGCCAGTATTGACAGGGGGAACTACAATGAGCAGTTCTTC
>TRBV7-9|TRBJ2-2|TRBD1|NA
CASSSDRVRLAGELFF
TGTGCCAGCAGCTCCGACAGGGTTCGTTTAGCCGGGGAGCTGTTTTTT
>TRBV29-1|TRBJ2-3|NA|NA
CSVEDTSTDTQYF
TGCAGCGTTGAAGATACCTCCACAGATACGCAGTATTTT
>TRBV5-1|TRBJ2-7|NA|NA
CASSPGTLAGFSYEQYF
TGCGCCAGCAGCCCGGGAACCCTGGCGGGGTTCTCCTACGAGCAGTACTTC
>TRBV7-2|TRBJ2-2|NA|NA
CASSSMSGIGELFF
TGTGCCAGCAGCTCGATGAGTGGGATCGGGGAGCTGTTTTTT
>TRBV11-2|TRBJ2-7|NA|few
CASSFGQATYEQYF
TGTGCCAGCAGCTTTGGGCAAGCGACCTACGAGCAGTACTTC
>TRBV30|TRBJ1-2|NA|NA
CAWSSLYGYTF
TGTGCCTGGAGTTCTCTCTATGGCTACACCTTC
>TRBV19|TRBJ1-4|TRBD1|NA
CASSMRTGGATGSNEKLFF
TGTGCCAGTAGTATGAGGACAGGGGGCGCGACTGGCTCTAATGAAAAACTGTTTTTT
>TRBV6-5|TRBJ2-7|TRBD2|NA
CASSYSTSGGAEQYF
TGTGCCAGCAGTTACTCGACTAGCGGGGGGGCCGAGCAGTACTTC
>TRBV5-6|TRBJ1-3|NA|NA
CASRASGLGSGNTIYF
TGTGCCAGCAGGGCGTCGGGGCTTGGATCTGGAAACACCATATATTTT
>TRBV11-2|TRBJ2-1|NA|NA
CASSFQGGPYNEQFF
TGTGCCAGCAGCTTCCAGGGTGGCCCCTACAATGAGCAGTTCTTC
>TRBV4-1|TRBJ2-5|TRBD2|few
CASSQLGVAGGSETQYF
TGCGCCAGCAGCCAATTGGGAGTAGCGGGAGGTTCGGAGACCCAGTACTTC
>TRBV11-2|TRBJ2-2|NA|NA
CASSHPSIWEGGNTGELFF
TGTGCCAGCAGTCACCCTAGCATATGGGAAGGAGGGAACACCGGGGAGCTGTTTTTT
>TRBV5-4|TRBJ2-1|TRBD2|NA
CASSTWTSGRGEQFF
TGTGCCAGCAGCACCTGGACTAGCGGGAGGGGTGAGCAGTTCTTC
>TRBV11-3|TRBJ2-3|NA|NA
CASSSGPGDTQYF
TGTGCCAGCAGCTCGGGGCCGGGGGATACGCAGTATTTT
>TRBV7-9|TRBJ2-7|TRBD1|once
CASSLGGDRVEQYF
TGTGCCAGCAGCTTAGGGGGGGACAGGGTCGAGCAGTACTTC
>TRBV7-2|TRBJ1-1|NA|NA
CASSPGRGNTEAFF
TGTGCCAGCAGCCCGGGGCGGGGGAACACTGAAGCTTTCTTT
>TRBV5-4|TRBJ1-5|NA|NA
CASSFHGFNQPQHF
TGTGCCAGCAGCTTCCACGGCTTCAATCAGCCCCAGCATTTT
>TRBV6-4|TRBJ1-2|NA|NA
CASSRQQGIGYTF
TGTGCCAGCAGTCGTCAACAGGGAATAGGCTACACCTTC